A single T cell receptor (beta chain) is shown here with its context. CDR1 is LNHDA and CDR2 is SQIVND in the germline V gene (reference sequence). The CDR3 length is 14 residues. Germline trimming cut 1 base from V and 2 bases from J; bases unmatched to any gene: 2. The data were obtained in a study of blood T cell repertoires in COVID-19. About the study: Both acute and convalescent COVID-19 samples were obtained from the United States, Italy and Spain. Sources were T cells, B-cell-depleted T cells, or PBMCs; the material itself was cDNA or gDNA.

As processed by the authors: By means of reference gene primer amplification, nucleated cell counts were estimated. Profiled with immunoSEQ multiplex PCR; TCRdb holds only in-frame clones, not every one. V and J calls and clone size are copied from that table; D and trimming were computed from the DNA. The data contain roughly 3,900 clones, around 93% of them seen just once; the ten biggest clones take up 6% to 8.5%. This TCR was recovered from a man aged 50 to 60 with active COVID-19. The source material was peripheral blood. V gene TRBV19 combines with J gene TRBJ2-7, with 7 bases matching TRBD2. CDR3 loop: CASSIAGGPYEQYF. CDR3 nucleotide sequence: TGTGCCAGTAGTATAGCGGGAGGACCCTACGAGCAGTACTTC.